This is a list of T cell receptor beta chains from one sample in a study of T-cell reconstitution after alpha-beta-depleted transplantation in children. TCRdb itself ran the PCR reads through MiXCR, one entry per CDR3 protein. Of 300,000 to 350,000 distinct CDR3 sequences detected, more than 20% appear once; the ten largest clones hold 9.5% to 12%. Sample: PBMCs, mostly from graft donor cells, taken 180 days after TCRalphabeta/CD19-depleted stem cell transplant. These receptor sequences come from a male patient younger than 18 who had a stem cell transplant for acute lymphoblastic leukemia, so the T cells may come from the graft donor. Both conserved end residues are part of each CDR3. The D gene is left open where the match is weak. Size is omitted from some rows. Given values are once, few, many or a class for expanded clones.

DNA: TGCAGTGCTAGTCGTTGGACCGAAGAGACCCAGTACTTC
CDR3: CSASRWTEETQYF
size: few
V: TRBV20-1
D: -
J: TRBJ2-5

DNA: TGTGCCTGGAGCCAAGGATTTGGCTACGAGCAGTACTTC
CDR3: CAWSQGFGYEQYF
size: -
V: TRBV30
D: -
J: TRBJ2-7

DNA: TGTGCCAGCAGTTACCAGGGACTAGCGGGAGGTTACGAGCAGTACTTC
CDR3: CASSYQGLAGGYEQYF
size: few
V: TRBV6-5
D: TRBD2
J: TRBJ2-7

DNA: TGTGCCACTGAGGTCGGTTGGCAAGAGACCCAGTACTTC
CDR3: CATEVGWQETQYF
size: -
V: TRBV28
D: -
J: TRBJ2-5

DNA: TGTGCCAGCAGCTTATCGGGATACTCCTACGAGCAGTACTTC
CDR3: CASSLSGYSYEQYF
size: -
V: TRBV11-3
D: -
J: TRBJ2-7

DNA: TGTGCCAGCGGGCCTTGGGATGAGCAGTTCTTC
CDR3: CASGPWDEQFF
size: -
V: TRBV3-1
D: -
J: TRBJ2-1

DNA: TGTGCCAGCAGCGACCGGTGGGCAGATACGCAGTATTTT
CDR3: CASSDRWADTQYF
size: -
V: TRBV9
D: -
J: TRBJ2-3

DNA: TGCAGTGCTAGCAACAGGGGGAACTATGGCTACACCTTC
CDR3: CSASNRGNYGYTF
size: -
V: TRBV20-1
D: TRBD1
J: TRBJ1-2

DNA: TGCAGTGCTAGAGTGGGGGGGAGCACAGATACGCAGTATTTT
CDR3: CSARVGGSTDTQYF
size: few
V: TRBV20-1
D: TRBD2
J: TRBJ2-3

DNA: TGTGCCAGCAGTGATGGTAGACGCGTAAACTATGGCTACACCTTC
CDR3: CASSDGRRVNYGYTF
size: -
V: TRBV25-1
D: -
J: TRBJ1-2

DNA: TGCGCCAGCCGGGGGGCAGTCCAAGAGACCCAGTACTTC
CDR3: CASRGAVQETQYF
size: few
V: TRBV5-1
D: -
J: TRBJ2-5

DNA: TGTGCCAGCTCTCCGGGACTGGGGGCCTACAATGAGCAGTTCTTC
CDR3: CASSPGLGAYNEQFF
size: -
V: TRBV18
D: -
J: TRBJ2-1

DNA: TGCGCCAGCAGCTGGAACCCCACCGGGGCCGGATTGGCGTCCAAAAACATTCAGTACTTC
CDR3: CASSWNPTGAGLASKNIQYF
size: -
V: TRBV5-1
D: -
J: TRBJ2-4

DNA: TGTGCCAGCAGCTTAGGCAAGACAGCTTTCTTT
CDR3: CASSLGKTAFF
size: medium-sized
V: TRBV7-3
D: -
J: TRBJ1-1